A single sample is the source of the 18 T cell receptor beta chains below, sequenced in a study of T cells expressing NK-cell markers. TCRdb re-called the 5' RACE reads; every CDR3 protein appears as one record, without DNA. Recorded here are some 390,000 distinct CDR3 sequences; the top ten clones represent about 10%. The source material was blood T cells: a sorted CD56 or NKG2C T cell subset, CD4+ or CD8+ T cells, or bulk PBMC T cells (not recorded which). The receptors were gathered from a woman between 45 and 60 years old in good health.

The chain's CDR3 is CATRAAAINEKLFF. The rearrangement uses TRBV6-5 and TRBJ1-4. The CDR3 spans 14 residues. Germline assignment: CDR1 MNHEY and CDR2 SVGAGI.

The V and J genes are TRBV7-9 and TRBJ2-5; the D call of TRBD2 rests on TCRdb alone, since no DNA is present to check it. Germline loops: CDR1 SEHNR, CDR2 FQNEAQ (reference sequence). The CDR3 is 17 residues long. CDR3: CASSFLSGRASRETQYF.

J is TRBJ2-7 and V is TRBV15. The CDR3 consists of 13 residues. Germline CDR1 reads LNHNV; CDR2 reads YYDKDF (reference sequence). The CDR3 reads CATSRGGRYEQYF.

The chain uses TRBV12-5 and TRBJ1-1. CDR3 length: 14 amino acids. Germline loops: CDR1 LGHNT, CDR2 FRNRAP. The CDR3 region is CASGLWQMNTEAFF.

The chain links TRBV29-1 to TRBJ1-2; the D call from TCRdb, TRBD1, cannot be confirmed without DNA. Germline lookup yields CDR1 SQVTM and CDR2 ANQGSEA. CDR3 length: 12 amino acids. This chain's CDR3 is CSVNTGLYGYTF.

The chain combines TRBV27 with TRBJ2-3; TCRdb proposes TRBD2, but this gene call is untestable without DNA. Germline values: CDR1 MNHEY, CDR2 SMNVEV (reference sequence). This CDR3 region has 15 residues. Here the CDR3 reads CASSFSGGATDTQYF.

The chain employs TRBV5-1 and TRBJ2-6. The germline CDR1 and CDR2 sequences are SGHRS and YFSETQ. There are 14 residues in the CDR3. The CDR3 spells CASTGSSGANVLTF. Full variable domain (rest looked up from reference TRBV5-1 and TRBJ2-6): KAGVTQTPRYLIKTRGQQVTLSCSPISGHRSVSWYQQTPGQGLQFLFEYFSETQRNKGNFPGRFSGRQFSNSRSEMNVSTLELGDSALYLCASTGSSGANVLTFGAGSRLTVL.

The V gene is TRBV12-3 or TRBV12-4, the J gene TRBJ2-2; lacking DNA, the TRBD2 call made by TCRdb goes unchecked. The CDR3 extends over 16 amino acids. CDR3 sequence reads: CASSWALKAGSGELFF.

The rearrangement uses TRBV7-6 and TRBJ2-3; TCRdb calls TRBD2, which cannot be checked without DNA. The CDR3 sequence is 16 residues long. Germline loops: CDR1 SGHVS, CDR2 FNYEAQ. CDR3: CASSSRLAGDTDTQYF.

The J gene is TRBJ2-3, the V gene TRBV7-8; checking the TCRdb D call of TRBD2 is not possible without DNA. The CDR3 covers 16 residues. CDR1 is SGHVS and CDR2 is FQNEAQ in the germline V gene. CDR3 in amino acids: CASSLGSGRGGDTQYF. The full variable domain, in which reference TRBV7-8 and TRBJ2-3 provide the parts outside the CDR3, is GAGVSQSPRYKVAKRGQDVALRCDPISGHVSLFWYQQALGQGPEFLTYFQNEAQLDKSGLPSDRFFAERPEGSVSTLKIQRTQQEDSAVYLCASSLGSGRGGDTQYFGPGTRLTVL.

The genes are TRBV5-1 and TRBJ2-2. Per the germline V gene, CDR1 is SGHRS and CDR2 is YFSETQ. The CDR3 contains 13 residues. This CDR3 reads CASKVAGAGELFF.

This chain joins TRBV5-6 and TRBJ2-3. The CDR3 consists of 13 residues. Germline assignment: CDR1 SGHDT and CDR2 YYEEEE. The CDR3 spells CASSHRATDTQYF.

The rearrangement uses TRBV27 and TRBJ2-3; checking the TCRdb D call of TRBD2 is not possible without DNA. Germline V gene sequence: CDR1 MNHEY, CDR2 SMNVEV (reference sequence). The CDR3 runs 15 residues. CDR3: CASRDLAGAGDTQYF.

The genes are TRBV20-1 and TRBJ2-1; TCRdb's D gene call, TRBD2, goes unchecked for lack of DNA. Germline assignment: CDR1 DFQATT and CDR2 SNEGSKA (reference sequence). The CDR3 extends over 14 amino acids. This CDR3 is CSAEGLEIYNEQFF.

The chain links TRBV5-1 to TRBJ2-1; TCRdb reports TRBD2, a call that lacks DNA to check it against. This CDR3 region has 23 residues. Per the germline V gene, CDR1 is SGHRS and CDR2 is YFSETQ. The CDR3 region is CASSPYGPGTSGRRSYNDPEQFF.

This rearrangement joins TRBV6-5 to TRBJ2-1; TCRdb designates TRBD2, a call that cannot be tested without DNA. Per germline, CDR1 MNHEY and CDR2 SVGAGI. The CDR3 has 12 residues. This CDR3 is CASSFGTSPQFF.

The chain couples TRBV10-1 to TRBJ2-3; the D gene TCRdb calls, TRBD2, cannot be checked with no DNA. CDR1 and CDR2 from the germline V gene are WNHNN and SYGVQD (reference sequence). The CDR3 totals 15 residues. The CDR3 region is CASSEWSGRRDTQYF.

The chain uses TRBV12-3 or TRBV12-4 and TRBJ1-6. This CDR3 region has 13 residues. CDR3 sequence: CAVKASFNSPLHF.